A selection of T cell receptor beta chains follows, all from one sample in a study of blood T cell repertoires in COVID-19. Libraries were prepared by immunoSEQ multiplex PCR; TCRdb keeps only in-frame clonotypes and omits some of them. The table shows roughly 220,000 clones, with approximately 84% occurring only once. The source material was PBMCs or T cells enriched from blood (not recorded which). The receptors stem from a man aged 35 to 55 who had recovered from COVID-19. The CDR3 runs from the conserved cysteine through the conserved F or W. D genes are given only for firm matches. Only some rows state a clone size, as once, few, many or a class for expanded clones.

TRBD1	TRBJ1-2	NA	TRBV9	TGTGCCAGCAGCCCTTCCCCGGCAGGGGGAACCTATGGCTACACCTTC	CASSPSPAGGTYGYTF
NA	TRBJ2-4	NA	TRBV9	TGTGCCAGCAGCCGAACCGGGACCAAAAACATTCAGTACTTC	CASSRTGTKNIQYF
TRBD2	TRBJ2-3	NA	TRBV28	TGTGCCAGCGGCATAGCGGGAGATAGCACAGATACGCAGTATTTT	CASGIAGDSTDTQYF
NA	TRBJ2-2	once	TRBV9	TGTGCCAGCAGCGTAGTCGTCGGGGAGCTGTTTTTT	CASSVVVGELFF
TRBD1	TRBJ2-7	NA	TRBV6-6	TGTGCCAGCAGACGGACAGGAGGCCCCTACGAGCAGTACTTC	CASRRTGGPYEQYF
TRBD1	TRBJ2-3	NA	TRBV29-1	TGCAGCGTGGGGACAGCTGGCACAGATACGCAGTATTTT	CSVGTAGTDTQYF
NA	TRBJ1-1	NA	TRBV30	TGTGCCTGGAGTCTTCCAGGACAACGCACTGAAGCTTTCTTT	CAWSLPGQRTEAFF
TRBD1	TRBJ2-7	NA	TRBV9	TGTGCCAGCAGCGTAGGGGACAGGGTTTGGGAGCAGTACTTC	CASSVGDRVWEQYF
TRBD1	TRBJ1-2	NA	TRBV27	TGTGCCAGCAGTTTCAGGCTCACAGGGGATGGCTACACCTTC	CASSFRLTGDGYTF
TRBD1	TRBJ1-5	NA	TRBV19	TGTGCCAGTAGATCCTACAGGGAAGGGGGCTTTCATCAGCCCCAGCATTTT	CASRSYREGGFHQPQHF
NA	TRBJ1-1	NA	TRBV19	TGTGCCAGTAGTTGGGGTACCGGGGCTGAAGCTTTCTTT	CASSWGTGAEAFF
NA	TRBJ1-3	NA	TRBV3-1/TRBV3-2	TGTGCCAGCAGCCAAGTCAGGCTGGGTGGAAACACCATATATTTT	CASSQVRLGGNTIYF